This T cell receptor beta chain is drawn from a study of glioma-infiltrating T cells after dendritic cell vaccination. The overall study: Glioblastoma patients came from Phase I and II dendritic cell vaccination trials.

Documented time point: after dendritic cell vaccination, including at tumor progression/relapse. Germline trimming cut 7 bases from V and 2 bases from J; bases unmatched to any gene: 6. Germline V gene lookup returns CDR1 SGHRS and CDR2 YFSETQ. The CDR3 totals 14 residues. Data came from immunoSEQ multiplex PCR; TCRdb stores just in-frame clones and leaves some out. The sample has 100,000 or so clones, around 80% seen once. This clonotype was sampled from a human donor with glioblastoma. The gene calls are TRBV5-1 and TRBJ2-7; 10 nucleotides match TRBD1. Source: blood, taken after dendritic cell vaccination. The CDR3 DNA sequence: TGCGCCAGCTCTCGGACAGGGGGTCCCTACGAGCAGTACTTC. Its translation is CASSRTGGPYEQYF. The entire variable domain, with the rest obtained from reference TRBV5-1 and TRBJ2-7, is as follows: KAGVTQTPRYLIKTRGQQVTLSCSPISGHRSVSWYQQTPGQGLQFLFEYFSETQRNKGNFPGRFSGRQFSNSRSEMNVSTLELGDSALYLCASSRTGGPYEQYFGPGTRLTVT.